The T cell receptor beta chain under discussion was sequenced for a study of shared clonotypes between healthy human individuals. This clone was seen once. Germline V CDR1 and CDR2: SQVTM, ANQGSEA. This CDR3 contains 12 residues. V was shortened by 2 bases and J by 12 bases, with 14 bases between the two germline ends. Caucasian adults living in Nashville, Tennessee, provided all samples. Each cell subset's genomic DNA was divided evenly among several immunoSEQ plates. Replicate PCRs were loaded with approximately 300 ng DNA from unsorted PBMC, about 30,000 T cell genomes. PBMC DNA, left unsorted, was sequenced on ten immunoSEQ deep assay plates. The protocol was immunoSEQ multiplex PCR, while the TCRdb copy is restricted to in-frame clones and leaves out a portion. The sample holds approximately 460,000 clones, about 74% seen once.

This TCR was sampled from a woman aged 40-49 years in good health. Some clones in this sample may be carry-over from other donors' samples. The chain combines TRBV29-1 with TRBJ2-1; the D is unclear. Sample: PBMCs. In nucleotides, the CDR3 is TGCAGCGTTGAAACGTCAGGTGTTGGGCAGTTCTTC. Its protein product is CSVETSGVGQFF.